The present T cell receptor beta chain was sequenced within a study of blood T cell repertoires in COVID-19. Study as a whole: T cells, B-cell-depleted T cells, or PBMCs supplied cDNA or gDNA.

The assay was immunoSEQ multiplex PCR, and TCRdb's table has in-frame clones only and misses some. Found here are approximately 300,000 clones, more than 75% of them singletons; the top ten hold approximately 5%. CDR1 is GTSNPN, CDR2 SVGIG, per germline (reference sequence). The V end was cut by 2 bases, the J end by 0 bases, with 8 bases between. This CDR3 region has 14 residues. Enrollees, roughly 18 to 89 years old, lived in about two dozen US areas. Researchers sorted participants into cohorts using their self-reported clinical history. The sequence was obtained from a woman under 40 who had recovered from COVID-19. Material: PBMCs or T cells enriched from blood (not recorded which). The rearrangement joins TRBV30 to TRBJ1-3; no definite D call. CDR3 protein: CAWSRGLSGNTIYF. The CDR3 nucleotides are TGTGCCTGGAGTCGAGGGCTCTCTGGAAACACCATATATTTT.